This T cell receptor beta chain comes out of a study of T cell repertoires in cytomegalovirus infection. Study at large: In public TCR beta signatures, there were indications of both CMV infection and matching HLA type. General study points: Dominating the ex vivo response were HLA-C-restricted CMV-specific TCR beta clonotypes. Cumulative public TCR beta family frequency identified CMV carriers with the relevant HLA.

TCRdb recomputed calls from the reads with MiXCR, one row per CDR3 protein. The sample lists just over 300,000 distinct CDR3 sequences; roughly 16% were seen once. Losses at the gene ends were 7 bases for V and 7 bases for J; bases not matched to a gene: 24. This CDR3 has 18 residues. There are a few counts of this clonotype. As yet, its antigen is unknown. J is TRBJ1-2 and V is TRBV12-3 or TRBV12-4; 7 nucleotides agree with TRBD1. The sequence was obtained from a human donor in good health (CMV status not recorded). Some clones in this sample may be carry-over from other donors' samples. The sequencing sample was made of PBMCs. CDR3 loop: CASTPPPSSGTASIGYTF. In DNA, the CDR3 is TGTGCCAGCACCCCACCCCCTTCGTCCGGGACAGCCTCTATTGGCTACACCTTC.